This entry lists 5 T cell receptor beta chains sequenced from one sample in a study of CD8+CD57+ T cells in acquired aplastic anemia. Both TCR beta VDJ combination and CDR3 sequence profiling were carried out. Genomic DNA was the template for this profiling. TCRdb redid the calling of the reads with MiXCR, one entry per CDR3 protein. The sample includes 350,000 to 450,000 distinct CDR3 sequences, about two thirds of them seen just once. Sequenced input: sorted CD4+, CD8+, or CD8+CD57+ T cells (not recorded which) from PBMCs. All receptors come from a human donor in good health, serving as a control.

This chain connects TRBV7-2 to TRBJ1-2; D is unclear. The CDR3 spans 15 residues. Germline V gives CDR1 SGHTA, CDR2 FQGNSA. V lost 6 bases and J lost 6, with 20 bases in between. DNA for the CDR3: TGTGCCAGCAGTAACGGGAAAGACTTCTTGGATGGCTACACCTTC. It translates to CASSNGKDFLDGYTF. The entire variable domain, with the rest obtained from reference TRBV7-2 and TRBJ1-2, is as follows: GAGVSQSPSNKVTEKGKDVELRCDPISGHTALYWYRQSLGQGLEFLIYFQGNSAPDKSGLPSDRFSAERTGGSVSTLTIQRTQQEDSAVYLCASSNGKDFLDGYTFGSGTRLTVV.

On this clonotype: Compared with germline, one end of the junction differs, possibly owing to a read error. The genes are TRBV2 and TRBJ1-5, with a weak D call TRBD1 (5 bases). This CDR3 is 14 amino acids long. Germline values: CDR1 SNHLY, CDR2 FYNNEI. The CDR3 nucleotides are TGTGCCAGCAGCCGGCAGGGTGGCATCACCGGCCAGCTTTTT. Its protein is CASSRQGGITGQLF.

The chain is built from TRBV10-3 and TRBJ2-7; TRBD2 might be the D (6 bases). Germline CDR1 reads ENHRY; CDR2 reads SYGVKD. The CDR3 sequence is 12 residues long. V shed 4 bases and J shed 11 bases, with 15 bases lying between them. The CDR3 region has the DNA TGTGCCATCAGTGGCAATTCGGAGGGAAAGTACTTC. Its protein product is CAISGNSEGKYF.

The rearrangement links TRBV7-9 to TRBJ2-5; tentative D call: TRBD2 (5 bases). Germline V gene sequence: CDR1 SEHNR, CDR2 FQNEAQ (reference sequence). Trimming stripped 7 bases from V and 2 bases from J, with 14 bases between. The CDR3 has 14 amino acids. The CDR3 DNA sequence: TGTGCCAGCACCTCCCTTGGGAGTCAAGAGACCCAGTACTTC. Amino acid sequence: CASTSLGSQETQYF.

The CDR3 loop reads CSAATRTFEQYF. The CDR3 DNA follows: TGCAGTGCTGCAACAAGGACCTTCGAGCAGTACTTC. The chain links TRBV20-1 to TRBJ2-7; D gene ambiguous. The V end lost 5 bases, the J end lost 6 bases, and 14 bases lay between the germline ends. The CDR3 extends over 12 amino acids. From germline, CDR1 is DFQATT and CDR2 SNEGSKA (reference sequence).